A selection of T cell receptor beta chains follows, all from one sample in a study of response to subunit inactivated influenza vaccine. TCRdb analysed the RT-PCR reads with MiXCR anew, one entry per CDR3 protein. Of just under 250,000 distinct CDR3 sequences in the sample, 12% were seen once. The sequenced sample was non-naive T cells sorted from PBMCs, obtained around two weeks before vaccination. The source of these receptors is a man aged 50 to 59 who received an inactivated influenza vaccine. Each CDR3 is given with its conserved first and last residue. Fields, in order: clone size, V gene, J gene, D gene, CDR3 DNA, CDR3 protein. D genes are given only for firm matches. Part of the rows lack a size; the others show once, few, many or a class for expanded clones.

size: -; V: TRBV7-2; J: TRBJ1-1; D: -; DNA: TGTGCCAGCAGCTATGGGGGCGGGTGGCCCACTGAAGCTTTCTTT; CDR3: CASSYGGGWPTEAFF
size: -; V: TRBV29-1; J: TRBJ2-5; D: TRBD2; DNA: TGCAGCGCCCACGGGGCTAGCGGGTACCAAGAGACCCAGTACTTC; CDR3: CSAHGASGYQETQYF
size: few; V: TRBV20-1; J: TRBJ2-5; D: TRBD2; DNA: TGCAGTGCTAGAGAAGCCACGGGGGGGAAAGAGACCCAGTACTTC; CDR3: CSAREATGGKETQYF
size: many; V: TRBV4-3; J: TRBJ2-1; D: -; DNA: TGCGCCAGCAGCCAAGATTTAGGTTTCAATGAGCAGTTCTTC; CDR3: CASSQDLGFNEQFF
size: few; V: TRBV28; J: TRBJ2-3; D: TRBD1; DNA: TGTGCCAGCAGTTCGGCGGCCAGACAGGGCGCAGATACGCAGTATTTT; CDR3: CASSSAARQGADTQYF
size: -; V: TRBV10-3; J: TRBJ1-5; D: -; DNA: TGTGCCATCAGTGACTTCAAGGAGGGGAAGCAAGGGCCCCAGCATTTT; CDR3: CAISDFKEGKQGPQHF
size: few; V: TRBV20-1; J: TRBJ1-3; D: -; DNA: TGCAGTGCTGAGCAGGGAGTGAGGAGAAACACCATATATTTT; CDR3: CSAEQGVRRNTIYF
size: many; V: TRBV7-2; J: TRBJ1-1; D: -; DNA: TGTGCCAGCAGCCCCTTCGGACAGTACACTGAAGCTTTCTTT; CDR3: CASSPFGQYTEAFF
size: few; V: TRBV2; J: TRBJ2-5; D: -; DNA: TGTGCCAGCAGCCGGGACCGAAACCAAGAGACCCAGTACTTC; CDR3: CASSRDRNQETQYF
size: -; V: TRBV19; J: TRBJ1-5; D: TRBD1; DNA: TGTGCCAGTAGTATCCAGGCGGGACAGAATCAGCCCCAGCATTTT; CDR3: CASSIQAGQNQPQHF
size: -; V: TRBV5-6; J: TRBJ1-2; D: TRBD1; DNA: TGTGCCAGCAGTTCTACTGGACAGGCGATAGCTAACTATGGCTACACCTTC; CDR3: CASSSTGQAIANYGYTF
size: -; V: TRBV20-1; J: TRBJ2-1; D: -; DNA: TGCAGTGCTATCCCCTTTTCCTACAATGAGCAGTTCTTC; CDR3: CSAIPFSYNEQFF
size: many; V: TRBV20-1; J: TRBJ1-2; D: TRBD1; DNA: TGCAGTGCGGCGGGACAGGGGGTGGCTAACTATGGCTACACCTTC; CDR3: CSAAGQGVANYGYTF
size: -; V: TRBV18; J: TRBJ2-1; D: -; DNA: TGTGCCAGCTCGACCAAAGGACTCATCTCCTACAATGAGCAGTTCTTC; CDR3: CASSTKGLISYNEQFF
size: -; V: TRBV6-1; J: TRBJ1-4; D: -; DNA: TGTGCCAGCAGCCCTACAGGGTATGATGGAAAACTGTTTTTT; CDR3: CASSPTGYDGKLFF
size: -; V: TRBV7-9; J: TRBJ1-6; D: -; DNA: TGTGCCAGAAGCTTCGGGTACAGGGAAAATTCACCCCTCCACTTT; CDR3: CARSFGYRENSPLHF
size: many; V: TRBV3-1; J: TRBJ2-7; D: -; DNA: TGTGCCAGCAGCCCTTCCCCCCATAGTGGAGCCTACGAGCAGTACTTC; CDR3: CASSPSPHSGAYEQYF
size: many; V: TRBV4-2; J: TRBJ2-1; D: TRBD2; DNA: TGTGCCAGCAGCCAAGCTGCTAGCGGGGGGTATTGGGATGAGCAGTTCTTC; CDR3: CASSQAASGGYWDEQFF
size: -; V: TRBV5-1; J: TRBJ2-5; D: -; DNA: TGCGCCAGCAGCTGGGGGTCCGTCAAAGAGACCCAGTACTTC; CDR3: CASSWGSVKETQYF
size: -; V: TRBV5-6; J: TRBJ2-3; D: TRBD2; DNA: TGTGCCAGCAGCTGGATGGCGGGGGGCCCCACAGATACGCAGTATTTT; CDR3: CASSWMAGGPTDTQYF
size: -; V: TRBV5-1; J: TRBJ2-7; D: -; DNA: TGCGCCAGCAGCTCCCCGGGGGTAGGGCAGTACTTC; CDR3: CASSSPGVGQYF
size: few; V: TRBV14; J: TRBJ2-2; D: -; DNA: TGTGCCAGCAGCAACGTTCCCCCGTGGGGCACCGGGGAGCTGTTTTTT; CDR3: CASSNVPPWGTGELFF
size: -; V: TRBV20-1; J: TRBJ2-3; D: TRBD2; DNA: TGCAGTGCTAGAGGACGGACTAGCGGGAGTAGGACAGATACGCAGTATTTT; CDR3: CSARGRTSGSRTDTQYF
size: few; V: TRBV18; J: TRBJ1-1; D: -; DNA: TGTGCCAGCTCACCAGGGGGAGGGGTCACTGAAGCTTTCTTT; CDR3: CASSPGGGVTEAFF
size: once; V: TRBV18; J: TRBJ2-6; D: TRBD1; DNA: TGTGCCAGCTCACCAGGAGGACAGGGCTCTGGGGCCAACGTCCTGACTTTC; CDR3: CASSPGGQGSGANVLTF
size: -; V: TRBV2; J: TRBJ2-7; D: -; DNA: TGTGCCAGCAGTGAACTGGACAGCAGGGACGAGCAGTACTTC; CDR3: CASSELDSRDEQYF
size: few; V: TRBV2; J: TRBJ2-2; D: TRBD1; DNA: TGTGCCAGCAGTGCGGGACAGGGATACGCCGGGGAGCTGTTTTTT; CDR3: CASSAGQGYAGELFF
size: -; V: TRBV20-1; J: TRBJ2-2; D: TRBD2; DNA: TGCAGTGCTAGGACGCTAGCGGGCGCGAACACCGGGGAGCTGTTTTTT; CDR3: CSARTLAGANTGELFF
size: many; V: TRBV5-5; J: TRBJ2-3; D: -; DNA: TGTGCCAGCAGCTTGGTTCCGGGGGGCACAGATACGCAGTATTTT; CDR3: CASSLVPGGTDTQYF
size: -; V: TRBV2; J: TRBJ1-6; D: -; DNA: TGTGCCAGCACGTTGGGGGCGTCACCCCTCCACTTT; CDR3: CASTLGASPLHF
size: many; V: TRBV5-1; J: TRBJ2-7; D: TRBD2; DNA: TGCGCCAGCAGCCCAGGACTAGCCGTCGACCTCGAGCAGTACTTC; CDR3: CASSPGLAVDLEQYF
size: -; V: TRBV20-1; J: TRBJ2-7; D: TRBD1; DNA: TGCAGTGCTAGAGATTGGCGGACAGGGAGGTACGAGCAGTACTTC; CDR3: CSARDWRTGRYEQYF
size: few; V: TRBV29-1; J: TRBJ1-1; D: -; DNA: TGCAGCGTCAAGGGACGGACGGAGAACACTGAAGCTTTCTTT; CDR3: CSVKGRTENTEAFF
size: -; V: TRBV29-1; J: TRBJ1-5; D: -; DNA: TGCAGCGCTGGCGGCGGCAATCAGCCCCAGCATTTT; CDR3: CSAGGGNQPQHF
size: few; V: TRBV11-3; J: TRBJ2-2; D: -; DNA: TGTGCCAGCAGCTCTAAAATCACCGGGGAGCTGTTTTTT; CDR3: CASSSKITGELFF